The next 27 T cell receptor beta chains were all read from a single sample in a study of shared clonotypes between healthy human individuals. Sequencing used immunoSEQ multiplex PCR; TCRdb keeps in-frame clones, though not all of them. The table records under 2.5 million clones, around 92% of them present only once. Source material: naive CD4+ T cells from PBMCs. Subset of the sample: CD45RA+ positively selected. These receptors all stem from a young man in good health. Some clones in this sample may be carry-over from other donors' samples.

The CDR3 sequence: CASSPVAGGGTDTQYF. CDR3 DNA sequence: TGTGCCAGCAGCCCCGTAGCGGGAGGGGGCACAGATACGCAGTATTTT. The rearrangement uses TRBV7-2 and TRBJ2-3, with TRBD2 identical over 11 bases. The germline CDR1 and CDR2 sequences are SGHTA and FQGNSA. The CDR3 is 16 residues long. With 5 bases clipped from V and 1 base from J, the junction kept 5 bases outside the gene matches.

The rearrangement links TRBV7-8 to TRBJ2-1, with no clear D. The length of the CDR3 is 17 residues. Between the trimmed V and J ends, which lost 5 bases and 0 bases, there was a span of 17 bases. Per germline, CDR1 SGHVS and CDR2 FQNEAQ. The CDR3 nucleotides read TGTGCCAGCAGCCAACCTCTTTCGGCTAGCTCCTACAATGAGCAGTTCTTC. As protein: CASSQPLSASSYNEQFF.

J is TRBJ2-5 and V is TRBV7-9; 7 bases agree with TRBD2. This CDR3 contains 14 residues. The V gene end was trimmed by 5 bases and the J gene end by 4 bases; junction bases not matched to a gene: 7. Germline CDR1 is SEHNR and CDR2 is FQNEAQ (reference sequence). For the CDR3, the DNA is TGTGCCAGCAGCCACGGGGGGAGGACAGAGACCCAGTACTTC. This sequence encodes CASSHGGRTETQYF.

The V call is TRBV12-1, the J call TRBJ2-4; TRBD2 is the table's D call, not checked against the DNA. TRBV12-1 is a pseudogene segment. The CDR3 is made up of 16 amino acids. In DNA form, the CDR3 reads TGTGCCAGCAGCTTTTCAACGGGACTAGCCAAAAACATTCAGTACTTC. It yields the protein CASSFSTGLAKNIQYF.

V gene TRBV9 combines with J gene TRBJ2-1; D might be TRBD2 (5 bases). This CDR3 contains 16 residues. The germline CDR1 and CDR2 sequences are SGDLS and YYNGEE. The V end was cut by 4 bases, the J end by 0 bases, with 14 bases between. DNA of the CDR3: TGTGCCAGCAGCCCGAGACGGGAAAGCTCCTACAATGAGCAGTTCTTC. Protein: CASSPRRESSYNEQFF.

The rearrangement joins TRBV5-8 to TRBJ1-5; 7 bases are a match to TRBD1. Germline V gene sequence: CDR1 SGHTS, CDR2 YDEGEE. This CDR3 contains 17 residues. V was pared by 3 bases and J by 5 bases, with 14 bases of the junction left unmatched. In nucleotides, the CDR3 is TGTGCCAGCAGCTCAGGGACAGTTAAGTCCACAGATCAGCCCCAGCATTTT. This sequence encodes CASSSGTVKSTDQPQHF.

This chain joins TRBV2 and TRBJ2-4; D could derive from TRBD1 or TRBD2 (5 bases each). Germline V lookup: CDR1 SNHLY, CDR2 FYNNEI. This CDR3 has 13 residues. V was clipped by 5 bases and J by 4 bases, with 9 bases between them. CDR3 sequence (DNA): TGTGCCAGCAGTCCTGGGGGAAAAAACATTCAGTACTTC. Translated, it gives CASSPGGKNIQYF.

To note about this clone: Germline and junction disagree at one end, which may indicate a read error. The rearrangement joins TRBV4-1 to TRBJ2-2; 7 bases are shared with TRBD2. CDR3 length: 15 residues. The germline gives CDR1 MGHRA, CDR2 YSYEKL. CDR3 in DNA: TGCGCCAGCAGCCAAGATCGGACCCGTGGGGGGGGGCTGTTTTTT. Translation: CASSQDRTRGGGLFF.

The V call is TRBV5-4, the J call TRBJ1-1; tentatively, D is TRBD1 (5 bases). Trimming stripped 5 bases from V and 1 base from J, with 9 bases between. The germline gives CDR1 SGHNT, CDR2 YYREEE (reference sequence). The length of the CDR3 is 13 residues. CDR3 protein: CASSVTGNTEAFF. In nucleotides, the CDR3 is TGTGCCAGCAGTGTTACAGGGAACACTGAAGCTTTCTTT.

The rearrangement links TRBV5-1 to TRBJ2-3; possibly TRBD2 for D (6 bases). The CDR3 runs 17 residues. The germline V and J ends were trimmed by 0 bases and 1 base, with 15 bases remaining between them. Germline CDR1 is SGHRS and CDR2 is YFSETQ. The CDR3 reads CASSLGPGRQGTDTQYF. CDR3 sequence (DNA): TGCGCCAGCAGCTTGGGGCCTGGGAGGCAAGGCACAGATACGCAGTATTTT.

The V gene is TRBV11-2, the J gene TRBJ2-1; D might be TRBD2 (5 bases). V shed 2 bases and J shed 3 bases, with 20 bases lying between them. From germline, CDR1 is SGHAT and CDR2 FQNNGV. The CDR3 is 18 amino acids. In nucleotides, the CDR3 is TGTGCCAGCAGCTTAAAAGCTGCTAGCACCTTGGGCTACAATGAGCAGTTCTTC. Amino acid sequence: CASSLKAASTLGYNEQFF.

The chain couples TRBV6-6 to TRBJ2-5; tentatively, D is TRBD2 (5 bases). The germline V and J ends were trimmed by 5 bases and 1 base, with 8 bases remaining between them. The CDR3 length is 13 residues. Germline assignment: CDR1 MNHNY and CDR2 SVGAGI (reference sequence). The CDR3 sequence: CASSGRAQETQYF. As DNA, the CDR3 is TGTGCCAGCAGTGGGCGGGCCCAAGAGACCCAGTACTTC.

The V and J genes are TRBV18 and TRBJ2-2; D is uncertain. CDR1 is KGHSH, CDR2 LQKENI, per germline. The V end lost 9 bases, the J end lost 2 bases, and 10 bases lay between the germline ends. This CDR3 is built from 13 residues. The CDR3 sequence is CASSTVNTGELFF. Written as DNA, the CDR3 is TGTGCCAGTTCAACCGTTAACACCGGGGAGCTGTTTTTT.

The rearrangement joins TRBV5-1 to TRBJ2-5, with a weak D call TRBD2 (6 bases). V dropped 3 bases and J dropped 2 bases, with 14 bases sitting between them. The CDR3 is 15 residues long. The germline CDR1 and CDR2 sequences are SGHRS and YFSETQ. CDR3 sequence: CASSSGLPGQETQYF. As DNA, the CDR3 is TGCGCCAGCAGCTCGGGACTCCCGGGGCAAGAGACCCAGTACTTC.

A word on this clone: The sample has other DNA sequences that encode this CDR3 too. This chain uses TRBV5-4 with TRBJ2-7, with 9 bases fitting TRBD1. Trimming at V came to 3 bases and at J to 4 bases, leaving 8 bases not matched to a gene. This CDR3 contains 15 residues. Germline values: CDR1 SGHNT, CDR2 YYREEE (reference sequence). The CDR3 sequence: CASSWGGQGRYEQYF. The CDR3, as DNA: TGTGCCAGCAGCTGGGGCGGACAGGGGAGGTACGAGCAGTACTTC.

This chain connects TRBV29-1 to TRBJ2-5; D may be TRBD2 (5 bases). The V end was cut by 6 bases, the J end by 4 bases, with 21 bases between. This CDR3 has 15 amino acids. CDR1 and CDR2 (germline): SQVTM, ANQGSEA. CDR3 in amino acids: CSVVPPEDQGETQYF. The CDR3 coding sequence is TGCAGCGTCGTTCCTCCGGAGGACCAAGGAGAGACCCAGTACTTC.

The chain recombines TRBV6-5 with TRBJ1-2, with 9 bases that match TRBD1. After removal of 5 bases from V and 7 bases from J, the junction contained 11 bases not matched to a gene. From germline, CDR1 is MNHEY and CDR2 SVGAGI. The CDR3 consists of 15 residues. The CDR3 here is CASSGRTGARAGYTF. The CDR3 DNA follows: TGTGCCAGCAGTGGGAGGACAGGGGCGCGGGCTGGCTACACCTTC.

The chain carries TRBV11-2 and TRBJ1-2, with D possibly TRBD1 on 5 matching bases. CDR1 is SGHAT and CDR2 is FQNNGV in the germline V gene. CDR3 length: 15 residues. V lost 0 bases, J lost 7 bases, and 15 bases lay in between. CDR3 sequence (DNA): TGTGCCAGCAGCTTAGAAGGCGCGAGGGGATCTGGCTACACCTTC. Its translation: CASSLEGARGSGYTF. The complete variable domain, with remaining parts taken from reference TRBV11-2 and TRBJ1-2, reads EAGVAQSPRYKIIEKRQSVAFWCNPISGHATLYWYQQILGQGPKLLIQFQNNGVVDDSQLPKDRFSAERLKGVDSTLKIQPAKLEDSAVYLCASSLEGARGSGYTFGSGTRLTVV.

The rearrangement uses TRBV18 and TRBJ2-1; perhaps TRBD2 as D (7 bases). CDR3 length equals 17 residues. V shed 3 bases and J shed 4 bases, with 19 bases lying between them. Germline CDR1 and CDR2: KGHSH and LQKENI. This CDR3 reads CASSPEVGGGSYNEQFF. The CDR3 coding sequence is TGTGCCAGCTCACCCGAGGTGGGAGGGGGATCATACAATGAGCAGTTCTTC.

This chain links TRBV2 with TRBJ1-1, with D perhaps matching TRBD1 (5 bases). The CDR3 consists of 14 residues. Deletions cut 10 bases from V and 6 bases from J, with 21 bases between. Germline loops: CDR1 SNHLY, CDR2 FYNNEI. This chain's CDR3 is CATRKTWGVAEAFF. The CDR3, as DNA: TGTGCCACAAGAAAGACTTGGGGGGTCGCTGAAGCTTTCTTT.

J is TRBJ2-2 and V is TRBV6-5; a weak D match, TRBD2 (5 bases). The germline gives CDR1 MNHEY, CDR2 SVGAGI. V was trimmed by 8 bases and J by 6 bases, leaving 10 bases between them. CDR3 length: 12 amino acids. In nucleotides, the CDR3 is TGTGCCAGCCGAGGGAGCCCCGGGGAGCTGTTTTTT. Its translation is CASRGSPGELFF.

The CDR3 here is CASSGPNTGELFF. The CDR3 region has the DNA TGTGCCAGCAGCGGCCCAAACACCGGGGAGCTGTTTTTT. The rearrangement joins TRBV9 to TRBJ2-2; D remains unclear. This CDR3 region has 13 residues. Trimming pared 3 bases from V and 2 bases from J, leaving 5 bases between. Germline-derived CDR1 and CDR2 are SGDLS and YYNGEE.

The CDR3 sequence: CASGTSGRAYEQFF. The CDR3 coding sequence is TGTGCCAGTGGGACTAGCGGGAGGGCCTATGAGCAGTTCTTC. The gene calls are TRBV19 and TRBJ2-1, with TRBD2 matching 16 bases. J was trimmed by 8 bases and V by 8 bases; bases with no gene match: 3. CDR1 is LNHDA and CDR2 is SQIVND in the germline V gene (reference sequence). The CDR3 spans 14 residues.

J is TRBJ1-1 and V is TRBV15; the match to TRBD1 covers 9 bases. V shed 0 bases and J 6 bases; nucleotides not matched to a gene: 17. The CDR3 loop spans 19 amino acids. In germline, CDR1 is LNHNV, CDR2 YYDKDF (reference sequence). The CDR3 is CATSREAGGTGYGFAEAFF. The CDR3 region has the DNA TGTGCCACCAGCAGAGAAGCGGGGGGGACAGGGTATGGTTTTGCTGAAGCTTTCTTT.

This chain connects TRBV4-3 to TRBJ2-1, with D maybe TRBD2 (6 bases). This CDR3 is 17 amino acids long. Germline CDR1 LGHNA, CDR2 YSLEER. The germline V and J ends were trimmed by 1 base and 8 bases, with 21 bases remaining between them. The CDR3 is CASSQVALARGWDEQFF. DNA of the CDR3: TGCGCCAGCAGCCAAGTCGCACTAGCACGGGGGTGGGATGAGCAGTTCTTC.

The V call is TRBV28, the J call TRBJ2-2; D is perhaps TRBD1 or TRBD2 (5 bases each). The CDR3 is 15 amino acids. Germline V gene sequence: CDR1 MDHEN, CDR2 SYDVKM. Trimming pared 4 bases from V and 2 bases from J, leaving 11 bases between. The CDR3 sequence: CASSSSGDNTGELFF. For the CDR3, the DNA is TGTGCCAGCAGTTCTAGTGGGGACAACACCGGGGAGCTGTTTTTT.

The rearrangement joins TRBV18 to TRBJ1-2; D not resolved. The CDR3 loop spans 15 amino acids. V was clipped by 3 bases and J by 6 bases, with 17 bases between them. Germline V CDR1 and CDR2: KGHSH, LQKENI. The DNA of the CDR3 is TGTGCCAGCTCACCTCCCCATGCCCAAAGTGATGGCTACACCTTC. This encodes CASSPPHAQSDGYTF.